This passage covers 27 T cell receptor beta chains from one sample sequenced in a study of shared clonotypes between healthy human individuals (dated by TCRdb to the early 2020s). The protocol used for the library was the immunoSEQ multiplex PCR assay. The immuneACCESS repertoire file appears here via TCRdb, limited to in-frame rearrangements. These files lack a portion of the clones; in checked studies, under half of the deficit traces to unresolved V genes, and the cause of the others is not known. This sample has about 180,000 clones in its table, and just under 95% of those were observed once. The ten largest clonotypes hold 0.067% of the sample. What was sequenced was naive CD4+ T cells sorted from blood. This sample's cell subset or site label indicates: CD45RA+ positively selected. The receptors were sampled from a woman aged 25 to 45 in good health.

This sequence joins TRBV7-2 and TRBJ2-1; D gene uncertain. Germline V gene data show CDR1 as SGHTA and CDR2 as FQGNSA. Trimming removed 5 bases from V and 7 bases from J, with 9 bases in between. The CDR3 spans 12 residues. CDR3 residues: CASSPTVNEQFF. The CDR3 DNA is TGTGCCAGCAGCCCGACCGTGAATGAGCAGTTCTTC.

The rearrangement links TRBV2 to TRBJ2-7; 9 bases are shared with TRBD2. CDR1 is SNHLY and CDR2 is FYNNEI in the germline V gene. This CDR3 spans 14 amino acids. With V trimmed by 6 bases and J by 7 bases, 10 bases remained unmatched. CDR3 protein: CASRPAGGPGEQYF. The CDR3 DNA reads TGTGCCAGCAGGCCCGCGGGAGGGCCGGGGGAGCAGTACTTC.

The gene calls are TRBV5-1 and TRBJ2-2; D is ambiguous. This CDR3 spans 15 amino acids. The germline gives CDR1 SGHRS, CDR2 YFSETQ. Trimming left V 3 bases short and J 5 bases short, with 14 bases between. CDR3 DNA sequence: TGCGCCAGCAGCTCAACGCCAACTTCGACCGGGGAGCTGTTTTTT. Protein product: CASSSTPTSTGELFF.

This chain uses TRBV5-1 with TRBJ2-7, with 11 bases lining up with TRBD1. The V segment lost 0 bases and the J segment 3 bases; nucleotides outside the gene matches: 2. The CDR3 consists of 15 residues. Per germline, CDR1 SGHRS and CDR2 YFSETQ. The CDR3 protein is CASSLGGTGGYEQYF. The CDR3 region has the DNA TGCGCCAGCAGCTTGGGTGGGACAGGGGGCTACGAGCAGTACTTC.

The gene calls are TRBV2 and TRBJ1-2, with D unclear. The CDR3 runs 12 residues. V lost 8 bases and J 7 bases, leaving 14 bases between the germline ends. In germline, CDR1 is SNHLY, CDR2 FYNNEI. The CDR3 nucleotides are TGTGCCAGCTCGGACCAGGCGGGTGGCTACACCTTC. It is translated as CASSDQAGGYTF.

The sample holds a few counts of this clone. The chain carries TRBV28 and TRBJ2-7; a weak D match, TRBD1 (5 bases). The V gene's germline CDR1 is MDHEN and CDR2 SYDVKM. V was pared by 2 bases and J by 7 bases, with 15 bases between. The CDR3 is made up of 14 amino acids. CDR3 in amino acids: CASSLQGVVGEQYF. CDR3 bases: TGTGCCAGCAGTTTACAGGGTGTGGTGGGGGAGCAGTACTTC. Looking up the rest from reference TRBV28 and TRBJ2-7 gives the full variable domain: DVKVTQSSRYLVKRTGEKVFLECVQDMDHENMFWYRQDPGLGLRLIYFSYDVKMKEKGDIPEGYSVSREKKERFSLILESASTNQTSMYLCASSLQGVVGEQYFGPGTRLTVT.

The chain combines TRBV6-1 with TRBJ1-5; 9 nucleotides match TRBD1. The junction had 15 bases not matched to a gene; V was cut back by 5 bases and J by 4 bases. CDR1 and CDR2 (germline): MNHNS, SASEGT. The CDR3 is 18 amino acids. The CDR3 protein is CASSKGTGKGAKNQPQHF. CDR3 nucleotides: TGTGCCAGCAGTAAAGGGACAGGGAAGGGTGCTAAGAATCAGCCCCAGCATTTT.

The V and J genes are TRBV5-1 and TRBJ1-2; a possible D gene is TRBD1 (5 bases). Deletions cut 0 bases from V and 5 bases from J, with 11 bases between. The CDR3 has 14 residues. Germline V gene lookup returns CDR1 SGHRS and CDR2 YFSETQ. The CDR3 coding sequence is TGCGCCAGCAGCTTGGATAGGGGAAGTTATGGCTACACCTTC. Translation gives CASSLDRGSYGYTF.

The chain couples TRBV9 to TRBJ2-5; 11 bases agree with TRBD2. V shed 0 bases, J shed 11 bases, and the junction held 12 bases outside the gene matches. The CDR3 totals 16 residues. Per germline, CDR1 SGDLS and CDR2 YYNGEE. The CDR3 nucleotides are TGTGCCAGCAGCGTAGAGGCACTAGCGGGAGTTGGGGAGCAGTACTTC. It yields the protein CASSVEALAGVGEQYF.

The chain employs TRBV2 and TRBJ1-1; tentatively, D is TRBD1 (6 bases). The germline V gene encodes CDR1 SNHLY and CDR2 FYNNEI. Trimming shortened V by 4 bases and J by 1 base, and 7 bases separated the two germline ends. The CDR3 extends over 13 amino acids. The CDR3 nucleotides are TGTGCCAGCAGTGGACAGGCGAACACTGAAGCTTTCTTT. Its protein is CASSGQANTEAFF. The entire variable domain, with the rest obtained from reference TRBV2 and TRBJ1-1, is as follows: EPEVTQTPSHQVTQMGQEVILRCVPISNHLYFYWYRQILGQKVEFLVSFYNNEISEKSEIFDDQFSVERPDGSNFTLKIRSTKLEDSAMYFCASSGQANTEAFFGQGTRLTVV.

The chain is built from TRBV19 and TRBJ2-7; 12 bases line up with TRBD2. V gave up 4 bases and J gave up 2 bases; unmatched junction bases: 12. The germline gives CDR1 LNHDA, CDR2 SQIVND (reference sequence). The CDR3 runs 18 residues. The CDR3 reads CASSTGRTSGKITYEQYF. Here the CDR3 DNA reads TGTGCCAGTAGTACAGGGCGGACTAGCGGGAAAATTACCTACGAGCAGTACTTC.

This clone was seen once. Here the CDR3 reads CASSPRPSGVGSPLHF. In DNA, the CDR3 is TGTGCCAGCAGTCCACGTCCATCCGGGGTGGGTTCACCCCTCCACTTT. The chain is built from TRBV27 and TRBJ1-6, with D uncertain. Trimming took 5 bases from V and 9 from J, leaving 20 bases between them. The germline V gene has CDR1 MNHEY and CDR2 SMNVEV (reference sequence). This CDR3 is 16 amino acids long.

The chain combines TRBV5-1 with TRBJ1-5; 12 positions agree with TRBD1. This CDR3 is built from 15 residues. Trimming at V came to 4 bases and at J to 5 bases, leaving 4 bases not matched to a gene. The V gene's germline CDR1 is SGHRS and CDR2 YFSETQ. The CDR3: CASSPGQGADQPQHF. The CDR3, as DNA: TGCGCCAGCAGCCCGGGACAGGGGGCGGATCAGCCCCAGCATTTT.

This clone was observed once. This chain links TRBV28 with TRBJ1-4; D unclear. Looked up from germline, CDR1 is MDHEN and CDR2 is SYDVKM. Trimming shortened V by 6 bases and J by 8 bases, and 16 bases separated the two germline ends. The CDR3 is 14 amino acids. The chain's CDR3 is CASSPAQGPEKLFF. The DNA for the CDR3 is TGTGCCAGCAGCCCCGCGCAAGGGCCGGAAAAACTGTTTTTT. Drawing the rest from reference TRBV28 and TRBJ1-4, the complete variable domain is DVKVTQSSRYLVKRTGEKVFLECVQDMDHENMFWYRQDPGLGLRLIYFSYDVKMKEKGDIPEGYSVSREKKERFSLILESASTNQTSMYLCASSPAQGPEKLFFGSGTQLSVL.

The gene calls are TRBV5-1 and TRBJ2-7; D unresolved. CDR1 and CDR2 (germline): SGHRS, YFSETQ. The CDR3 covers 15 residues. The ends were cut back, 0 bases at V and 0 bases at J, with 10 bases in the middle. The CDR3 reads CASSLVTQSSYEQYF. The CDR3, as DNA: TGCGCCAGCAGCTTGGTGACACAAAGCTCCTACGAGCAGTACTTC.

The chain uses TRBV28 and TRBJ1-1, with D possibly being TRBD1 (5 bases). Trimming took off 3 bases at V and 1 base at J, with 9 bases between the two ends. Germline CDR1 and CDR2: MDHEN and SYDVKM. The length of the CDR3 is 14 residues. The CDR3: CASSFYRPNTEAFF. CDR3 sequence (DNA): TGTGCCAGCAGTTTCTACAGGCCGAACACTGAAGCTTTCTTT. Full variable domain (outside the CDR3, taken from reference TRBV28 and TRBJ1-1): DVKVTQSSRYLVKRTGEKVFLECVQDMDHENMFWYRQDPGLGLRLIYFSYDVKMKEKGDIPEGYSVSREKKERFSLILESASTNQTSMYLCASSFYRPNTEAFFGQGTRLTVV.

The chain is built from TRBV12-5 and TRBJ1-4; D gene ambiguous. Per germline, CDR1 LGHNT and CDR2 FRNRAP. V lost 10 bases and J 6 bases, leaving 15 bases between the germline ends. The CDR3 loop spans 13 amino acids. Written as DNA, the CDR3 is TGTGCTAAATGGGCCATGGCAGATGAAAAACTGTTTTTT. Its translation: CAKWAMADEKLFF.

V usage is TRBV30 and J usage is TRBJ1-5; 7 bases align to TRBD1. CDR1 and CDR2 from the germline V gene are GTSNPN and SVGIG (reference sequence). This CDR3 is 13 amino acids long. J was trimmed by 6 bases and V by 2 bases; bases with no gene match: 4. The CDR3 loop is CAWSRQGGQPQHF. CDR3 coding DNA: TGTGCCTGGAGTAGACAGGGTGGTCAGCCCCAGCATTTT.

CDR3: CASSYSGQGNIQYF. The CDR3 nucleotides read TGTGCCAGCAGTTACTCAGGACAGGGGAACATTCAGTACTTC. The chain joins TRBV6-5 to TRBJ2-4, with 9 nucleotides matching TRBD1. The CDR3 consists of 14 residues. Germline V gene lookup returns CDR1 MNHEY and CDR2 SVGAGI. V lost 0 bases to trimming and J lost 7 bases; unmatched junction nucleotides: 1.

The chain recombines TRBV19 with TRBJ2-5; D unresolved. TRBJ2-7 matches the DNA end more closely, so the J call is doubtful. CDR1 is LNHDA and CDR2 is SQIVND in the germline V gene (reference sequence). This CDR3 contains 14 residues. The CDR3 DNA reads TGTGCCAGTAGTACTCTCGGGTCCTCCTACGAGCAGTACTTC. It yields the protein CASSTLGSSYEQYF.

J is TRBJ1-2 and V is TRBV5-1; no definite D call. This CDR3 comprises 13 residues. Germline loops: CDR1 SGHRS, CDR2 YFSETQ. Trimming cost V 4 bases and J 3 bases, with 10 bases left between them. The CDR3 DNA reads TGCGCCAGCAGCGGTCAAGGAGACTATGGCTACACCTTC. Translating gives CASSGQGDYGYTF.

The chain uses TRBV18 and TRBJ1-1, with a weak D call TRBD1 (5 bases). CDR3 size: 18 residues. Trimming stripped 2 bases from V and 1 base from J, with 20 bases between. Per germline, CDR1 KGHSH and CDR2 LQKENI. The CDR3: CASSPNRAGLGTNTEAFF. The CDR3 nucleotides read TGTGCCAGCTCACCAAACCGGGCAGGGTTGGGGACGAACACTGAAGCTTTCTTT.

The chain links TRBV6-6 to TRBJ1-4, with 8 bases lining up with TRBD1. CDR1 and CDR2 (germline): MNHNY, SVGAGI (reference sequence). The CDR3 loop spans 16 amino acids. The V and J ends lost 5 bases and 3 bases, in that order; junction bases with no gene match: 8. CDR3 in DNA: TGTGCCAGCAGTCATCAGGGGGCAAAGTCTAATGAAAAACTGTTTTTT. It translates to CASSHQGAKSNEKLFF.

This clone has only a few counts. The genes are TRBV6-6 and TRBJ1-4; D not certain. Trimming removed 2 bases from V and 2 bases from J, with 9 bases in between. The CDR3 is 15 amino acids. CDR1 is MNHNY and CDR2 is SVGAGI in the germline V gene (reference sequence). CDR3 nucleotide sequence: TGTGCCAGCAGTTACATGCGGTTGACTAATGAAAAACTGTTTTTT. Residues: CASSYMRLTNEKLFF.

This rearrangement joins TRBV28 to TRBJ2-5; 8 positions agree with TRBD1. The J call may be mistaken, given a closer DNA end match to TRBJ2-7. The CDR3 runs to 15 residues. Per the germline V gene, CDR1 is MDHEN and CDR2 is SYDVKM. For the CDR3, the DNA is TGTGCCAGCAGTCCGCGACAGGGGATTTTCAGCGAGCAGTACTTC. It specifies CASSPRQGIFSEQYF.

J is TRBJ1-1 and V is TRBV7-9, with D unresolved. Trimming pared 6 bases from V and 10 bases from J, leaving 15 bases between. Germline V gene data show CDR1 as SEHNR and CDR2 as FQNEAQ (reference sequence). The CDR3 has 12 amino acids. CDR3 residues: CASSGRAARAFF. CDR3 nucleotides: TGTGCCAGCAGTGGACGCGCCGCTAGAGCTTTCTTT.

This chain uses TRBV9 with TRBJ1-3; no definite D call. Germline CDR1 reads SGDLS; CDR2 reads YYNGEE. V shed 1 base and J shed 0 bases, with 8 bases lying between them. The CDR3 loop spans 15 amino acids. CDR3 sequence (DNA): TGTGCCAGCAGCGTAAGTGCTGACTCTGGAAACACCATATATTTT. This gives the protein CASSVSADSGNTIYF.